This T cell receptor (beta chain) was sequenced during a study of radiotherapy plus CTLA-4 blockade in lung cancer (dated by TCRdb to the late 2010s). About the investigation overall: Objective responses occurred in roughly 20% of enrolled patients, and 31% achieved disease control. Overall study outcomes, separate from this receptor: After treatment with radiotherapy and ipilimumab, TCR clones that originated in tumors expanded in peripheral blood. The strongest predictors of response were reported to be early dynamic shifts in blood T cell clones along with a rise in serum interferon-beta following radiation.

The study tested focal radiation therapy combined with CTLA-4 blockade (ipilimumab) in patients with chemo-refractory metastatic non-small-cell lung cancer. The library was obtained by the immunoSEQ multiplex PCR assay. The table comes from immuneACCESS by way of TCRdb, which keeps in-frame sequences with V and J called. Part of the clones is missing from these tables; in studies checked, under half for an unresolved V gene and the rest for unknown reasons. This sample is represented by about 48,000 clones; around four fifths of them were singletons. The top ten constitute 3% to 4% of the sample. This clone was seen once. Its antigen remains undetermined. Qualities for individual bases were not recorded, and no much larger clone is one base off. CDR1 and CDR2 were assigned from the germline V gene (reference sequence) as MNHEY and SMNVEV. V was cut back by 4 bases and J by 0 bases, leaving a gap of 16 bases between them. The CDR3 runs 16 residues from the cysteine to the phenylalanine. This entry keeps only the CDR3 DNA: 48 bases, framed from base 1.

Sequenced here: peripheral blood, sampled from a patient treated with radiotherapy plus ipilimumab. The TCR sequence derives from a human donor with non-small cell lung cancer who had stable disease on radiotherapy plus ipilimumab. The rearrangement joined TRBV27 to TRBJ2-7; TRBD2 is perhaps the D gene, given 6 matching bases. The DNA sequence reads TGTGCCAGCAGTTCATACTCACTCGGGAGCTCCTACGAGCAGTACTTC. The translation is CASSSYSLGSSYEQYF.